This T cell receptor (beta chain) was identified during a study of shared clonotypes between healthy human individuals. Replicate PCRs run on sorted subsets employed approximately 0.2 ug DNA, approximately 30,000 T cell genomes. TCRdb's copy holds only in-frame clones and misses some; the assay was immunoSEQ multiplex PCR. This repertoire shows more than 2,000,000 clones, 90% to 95% found once; its top ten account for over 0.12%. CDR3 length: 13 residues. V trimming: 6 bases; J trimming: 3 bases; junction bases outside the gene matches: 2. The germline V gene encodes CDR1 MNHEY and CDR2 SMNVEV (reference sequence). Remarks on this clone: At the DNA level, this CDR3 is encoded by other sequences in the same sample as well.

The sequence derives from a man aged 18 to 30 in good health. Source material: naive CD4+ T cells sorted from blood. Subset reported: CD45RA+ positively selected. This rearrangement joins TRBV27 to TRBJ2-3; 8 bases map to TRBD1. The CDR3: CASRRTGTDTQYF. CDR3 coding DNA: TGTGCCAGCAGGCGGACAGGGACAGATACGCAGTATTTT.